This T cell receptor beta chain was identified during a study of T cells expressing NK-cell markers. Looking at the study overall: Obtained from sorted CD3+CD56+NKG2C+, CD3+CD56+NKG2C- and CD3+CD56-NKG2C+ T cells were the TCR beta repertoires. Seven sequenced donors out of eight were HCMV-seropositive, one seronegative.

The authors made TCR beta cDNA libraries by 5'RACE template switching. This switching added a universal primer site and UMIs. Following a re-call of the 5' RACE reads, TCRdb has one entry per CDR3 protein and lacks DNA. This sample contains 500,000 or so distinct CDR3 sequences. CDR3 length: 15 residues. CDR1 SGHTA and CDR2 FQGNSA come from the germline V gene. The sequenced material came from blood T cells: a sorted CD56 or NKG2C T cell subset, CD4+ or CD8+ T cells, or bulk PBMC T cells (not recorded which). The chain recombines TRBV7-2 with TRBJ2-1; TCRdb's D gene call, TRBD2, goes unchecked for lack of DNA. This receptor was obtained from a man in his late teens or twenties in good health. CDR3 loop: CASSLGAGVQNEQFF.